This TCR beta chain was observed in a study of identical twins. This clonotype came up many times. A universal primer site was created by template switching, with the cDNA bearing unique molecular identifiers. MiXCR was run by TCRdb on the 5' RACE reads, yielding one entry per CDR3 protein. The table shows 700,000 or so distinct CDR3 sequences, with approximately 21% occurring only once. In germline, CDR1 is SEHNR, CDR2 FQNEAQ (reference sequence). Trimming left V 4 bases short and J 4 bases short, with 13 bases between. This CDR3 has 15 amino acids. The same specimen was also included in a second study, on T cells expressing NK-cell markers. This second report adds: TCR beta repertoires came from sorted CD3+CD56+NKG2C+, CD3+CD56+NKG2C- and CD3+CD56-NKG2C+ T cells. Whether the expanded NKG2C+ T cell clones recognized HCMV remained unclear.

Source material: PBMCs. The chain carries TRBV7-9 and TRBJ2-2; D remains ambiguous. The sequence derives from a woman aged 18-29 years in good health. CDR3 nucleotides: TGTGCCAGCAGCTCCCGGGCTCAGGTCACCGGGGAGCTGTTTTTT. It encodes CASSSRAQVTGELFF.